These 6 T cell receptor beta chains came from one sample sequenced in a study of T cells after yellow fever vaccination. TCRdb fed the 5' RACE reads into MiXCR, producing one record per CDR3 protein. The sample contains fewer than 100,000 distinct CDR3 sequences, around 5.5% of which appear only once. The specimen comprised CD8+ T cells sorted from PBMCs, sampled 10 days after the yellow fever booster vaccination. The receptors originated from a man between 18 and 35 years old who received the YFV17D yellow fever vaccine.

This clonotype was detected many times. The CDR3 loop is CASGTGYNEQFF. Written as DNA, the CDR3 is TGTGCCAGTGGGACTGGGTACAATGAGCAGTTCTTC. The genes are TRBV12-3 or TRBV12-4 and TRBJ2-1; perhaps TRBD2 as D (6 bases). The V and J ends lost 9 bases and 4 bases respectively, with 10 bases between them. This CDR3 contains 12 residues.

The chain combines TRBV7-3 with TRBJ2-7; tentatively, D is TRBD1 (5 bases). Trimming cost V 6 bases and J 2 bases, with 17 bases left between them. The CDR3 length is 15 residues. Germline CDR1 and CDR2: SGHTA and FQGTGA. Written as DNA, the CDR3 is TGTGCCAGCAGTGCCCCGGACAAGGAGACCTACGAGCAGTACTTC. Protein: CASSAPDKETYEQYF.

This clonotype was detected only a few times. The chain recombines TRBV19 with TRBJ2-1; TRBD2 matches 7 bases. The CDR3 sequence is 15 residues long. Germline lookup yields CDR1 LNHDA and CDR2 SQIVND (reference sequence). The V segment lost 2 bases and the J segment 3 bases; nucleotides outside the gene matches: 4. The CDR3 is CASSITAGDYNEQFF. CDR3 nucleotides: TGTGCCAGTAGTATAACGGCGGGGGACTACAATGAGCAGTTCTTC. Full variable domain (remainder filled in from reference TRBV19 and TRBJ2-1): DGGITQSPKYLFRKEGQNVTLSCEQNLNHDAMYWYRQDPGQGLRLIYYSQIVNDFQKGDIAEGYSVSREKKESFPLTVTSAQKNPTAFYLCASSITAGDYNEQFFGPGTRLTVL.

CDR3 nucleotide sequence: TGCGCCAGCAGTCAATCAGGTCCGGGAGGGGGGTTCTACGAGCAGTACGTC. The encoded protein is CASSQSGPGGGFYEQYV. The V and J genes are TRBV23-1 and TRBJ2-7; 8 bases are a match to TRBD2. TRBV23-1 is given ORF status, its function remaining uncertain. V lost 0 bases and J lost 3; bases outside the gene matches: 10. The CDR3 totals 17 residues.

The chain links TRBV29-1 to TRBJ2-3; 7 bases map to TRBD1. The CDR3 spans 15 residues. Germline CDR1 reads SQVTM; CDR2 reads ANQGSEA. The trim removed 3 bases at V and 2 bases at J, leaving 8 bases unmatched. CDR3: CSVDLGDSNTDTQYF. The CDR3 region has the DNA TGCAGCGTTGATTTAGGGGACAGCAACACAGATACGCAGTATTTT.

This clonotype was observed a few times. The chain employs TRBV27 and TRBJ1-6; D is undetermined. Trimming removed 4 bases from V and 4 bases from J, with 11 bases in between. This CDR3 contains 15 residues. Germline CDR1 is MNHEY and CDR2 is SMNVEV (reference sequence). This CDR3 reads CASSWTIGYNSPLHF. DNA for the CDR3: TGTGCCAGCAGTTGGACTATAGGGTATAATTCACCCCTCCACTTT.